The T cell receptor beta chain described here comes from a study of blood T cell repertoires in COVID-19. Cohorts were assigned according to the clinical history that participants reported. Sequencing was performed with immunoSEQ multiplex PCR; in TCRdb, only in-frame clones are kept and a portion is missing. The sample lists around 200,000 clones; approximately 85% were seen once. This CDR3 contains 18 residues. V lost 3 bases, J lost 2 bases, and 9 bases stayed unmatched. CDR1 is MNHEY and CDR2 is SMNVEV in the germline V gene (reference sequence). The chain uses TRBV27 and TRBJ2-7; 14 bases fit TRBD2. The sequencing input was PBMCs or T cells enriched from blood (not recorded which). The origin of this receptor is a middle-aged man with acute COVID-19. The CDR3 here is CASSFGRGLAGVTYEQYF. The CDR3 DNA sequence: TGTGCCAGCAGTTTTGGCCGGGGACTAGCGGGGGTCACCTACGAGCAGTACTTC.